This T cell receptor (beta chain) originates from a study of monozygotic twins with inflammatory bowel disease. From germline, CDR1 is LNHDA and CDR2 SQIVND (reference sequence). The CDR3 extends over 15 amino acids. TCRdb reprocessed the 5' RACE reads; each CDR3 protein has one entry and no DNA is given. This table holds a few hundred thousand distinct CDR3 sequences. This receptor was identified in a human donor with ulcerative colitis or Crohn's disease, or a healthy co-twin of an affected twin (not recorded which). The sequenced sample was blood. The V call is TRBV19, the J call TRBJ1-4; there is no DNA to check the TCRdb D call of TRBD1. CDR3 region: CASSPRTANTEKLFF.